This entry lists 27 T cell receptor beta chains sequenced from one sample in a study of blood T cell repertoires in COVID-19. Repertoires were generated with immunoSEQ multiplex PCR, while TCRdb's copy carries only in-frame clones and drops some. The data show roughly 300,000 clones, about 89% seen once. Material: peripheral blood. The receptors come from a woman aged 45-65 years who had recovered from COVID-19.

V gene TRBV28 combines with J gene TRBJ2-7, with D possibly TRBD2 on 6 matching bases. V lost 3 bases to trimming and J lost 2 bases, with 20 bases between them. This CDR3 has 17 amino acids. Germline assignment: CDR1 MDHEN and CDR2 SYDVKM. The CDR3 DNA sequence: TGTGCCAGCAGTTTTCCCCCTTGGGGACTCGGAACCTACGAGCAGTACTTC. Translated: CASSFPPWGLGTYEQYF.

The rearrangement links TRBV5-5 to TRBJ2-1; D remains unclear. Germline V gene lookup returns CDR1 SGHKS and CDR2 YYEKEE (reference sequence). This CDR3 has 12 amino acids. V shed 0 bases and J shed 8 bases, with 6 bases lying between them. The CDR3 bases are TGTGCCAGCAGCTTGGAGCGTTATGAGCAGTTCTTC. Encoded protein: CASSLERYEQFF.

This clone occurred once. The chain carries TRBV7-2 and TRBJ2-7, with TRBD2 matching 7 bases. Unmatched junction bases numbered 9, after V lost 3 bases and J lost 7 bases. The CDR3 consists of 14 residues. In germline, CDR1 is SGHTA, CDR2 FQGNSA. The CDR3 loop is CASSLNGGSGEQYF. CDR3 DNA sequence: TGTGCCAGCAGCTTGAACGGGGGGAGTGGTGAGCAGTACTTC.

This sequence joins TRBV4-2 and TRBJ1-1; D is unresolved. The CDR3 sequence is 15 residues long. Germline V gene lookup returns CDR1 LGHNA and CDR2 YNFKEQ. V lost 3 bases and J 3 bases, leaving 14 bases between the germline ends. The CDR3 coding sequence is TGTGCCAGCAGCCAGACCCCTATGGGAGACACTGAAGCTTTCTTT. It translates to CASSQTPMGDTEAFF.

V is TRBV2 and J is TRBJ2-7, with 7 bases fitting TRBD1. Germline V gives CDR1 SNHLY, CDR2 FYNNEI. CDR3 length equals 14 residues. The V segment lost 7 bases and the J segment 3 bases; nucleotides outside the gene matches: 9. CDR3 sequence reads: CASKMTGIVYEQYF. The DNA for the CDR3 is TGTGCCAGCAAGATGACAGGGATAGTCTACGAGCAGTACTTC. The full variable domain, completed using reference TRBV2 and TRBJ2-7, is EPEVTQTPSHQVTQMGQEVILRCVPISNHLYFYWYRQILGQKVEFLVSFYNNEISEKSEIFDDQFSVERPDGSNFTLKIRSTKLEDSAMYFCASKMTGIVYEQYFGPGTRLTVT.

The rearrangement uses TRBV6-4 and TRBJ2-2; a weak D match, TRBD1 (6 bases). V was cut by 6 bases and J by 5 bases, with 7 bases left in between. Germline CDR1 reads MRHNA; CDR2 reads SNTAGT. The CDR3 length is 12 residues. DNA of the CDR3: TGTGCCAGCAGGACAGGTACCGGGGAGCTGTTTTTT. Its translation is CASRTGTGELFF.

J is TRBJ2-3 and V is TRBV7-2, with D possibly matching TRBD1 (6 bases). V was cut by 4 bases and J by 6 bases, with 11 bases left in between. The CDR3 has 13 residues. Germline CDR1 and CDR2: SGHTA and FQGNSA. CDR3 loop: CASSSQTGDTQYF. CDR3 DNA: TGTGCCAGCAGCTCTCAAACAGGGGATACGCAGTATTTT.

This chain links TRBV14 with TRBJ1-6; 7 bases are a match to TRBD1. The CDR3 spans 18 residues. V gave up 1 base and J gave up 0 bases; unmatched junction bases: 6. Germline CDR1 reads SGHDN; CDR2 reads FVKESK. Here the CDR3 DNA reads TGTGCCAGCAGCCAAGGATTGCGGGACAGCTCCTATAATTCACCCCTCCACTTT. Encoded protein: CASSQGLRDSSYNSPLHF.

This clone was recorded at least ten times. CDR3 coding DNA: TGTGCCAGCAGCCAAGGACACGGTATCTCCTACGAGCAGTACTTC. Its protein product is CASSQGHGISYEQYF. The chain uses TRBV14 and TRBJ2-7; no reliable D call. Trimming removed 1 base from V and 0 bases from J, with 10 bases in between. CDR3 length: 15 amino acids. Germline V gene sequence: CDR1 SGHDN, CDR2 FVKESK.

The chain has TRBV9 and TRBJ1-2, with 7 bases fitting TRBD1. This CDR3 contains 13 residues. Trimming took 2 bases from V and 8 from J; bases not matched to a gene: 6. Germline values: CDR1 SGDLS, CDR2 YYNGEE. As DNA, the CDR3 is TGTGCCAGCAGCGTGACAGGGCTGTTGGGCTACACCTTC. Its translation: CASSVTGLLGYTF. Supplemented by reference TRBV9 and TRBJ1-2, the full variable domain reads DSGVTQTPKHLITATGQRVTLRCSPRSGDLSVYWYQQSLDQGLQFLIQYYNGEERAKGNILERFSAQQFPDLHSELNLSSLELGDSALYFCASSVTGLLGYTFGSGTRLTVV.

The V and J genes are TRBV11-3 and TRBJ2-2; TRBD2 is a possible D gene (5 bases). The CDR3 totals 16 residues. Trimming cost V 5 bases and J 5 bases, with 18 bases left between them. Germline CDR1 SGHNT, CDR2 YENEEA. CDR3 sequence (DNA): TGTGCCAGCAGCCGACGGGGTGGGAGAGATACCGGGGAGCTGTTTTTT. Protein product: CASSRRGGRDTGELFF. The entire variable domain, with the rest obtained from reference TRBV11-3 and TRBJ2-2, is as follows: EAGVVQSPRYKIIEKKQPVAFWCNPISGHNTLYWYLQNLGQGPELLIRYENEEAVDDSQLPKDRFSAERLKGVDSTLKIQPAELGDSAVYLCASSRRGGRDTGELFFGEGSRLTVL.

The V and J genes are TRBV10-2 and TRBJ2-1, with D unclear. This CDR3 comprises 14 residues. Germline V gene lookup returns CDR1 WSHSY and CDR2 SAAADI. With 8 bases removed from V and 2 bases from J, the gap between germline ends came to 13 bases. The CDR3 loop is CASQGRPTYNEQFF. The CDR3 nucleotides are TGCGCCAGCCAAGGCAGGCCGACCTACAATGAGCAGTTCTTC.

A single count supports this clone. The chain uses TRBV5-1 and TRBJ2-3; 10 positions agree with TRBD2. Per the germline V gene, CDR1 is SGHRS and CDR2 is YFSETQ. V lost 2 bases to trimming and J lost 5 bases; unmatched junction nucleotides: 5. This CDR3 is built from 15 residues. This CDR3 reads CASSLVAGGLDTQYF. CDR3 nucleotides: TGCGCCAGCAGCTTAGTAGCGGGAGGTTTAGATACGCAGTATTTT.

The CDR3 is CAWSVSQMDQPQHF. The DNA of the CDR3 is TGTGCCTGGAGTGTATCCCAGATGGATCAGCCCCAGCATTTT. This rearrangement joins TRBV30 to TRBJ1-5; D is unclear. The germline V and J ends were trimmed by 0 bases and 5 bases, with 11 bases remaining between them. Germline V gives CDR1 GTSNPN, CDR2 SVGIG (reference sequence). The CDR3 runs 14 residues.

The CDR3 here is CASSTVGGEQFF. The CDR3 DNA is TGTGCCAGCAGCACCGTCGGGGGTGAGCAGTTCTTC. This chain links TRBV6-5 with TRBJ2-1, with D maybe TRBD2 (6 bases). Trimming removed 6 bases at V and 9 bases at J, with 12 bases between. This CDR3 comprises 12 residues. Germline CDR1 is MNHEY and CDR2 is SVGAGI.

This clone was observed at least ten times. This chain links TRBV28 with TRBJ1-2; the D gene is possibly TRBD1 (5 bases). The CDR3 is 14 amino acids. V was shortened by 1 base and J by 1 base, with 7 bases between the two germline ends. Germline V lookup: CDR1 MDHEN, CDR2 SYDVKM. For the CDR3, the DNA is TGTGCCAGCAGTTTATTGGGGGGTAACTATGGCTACACCTTC. Protein product: CASSLLGGNYGYTF.

J is TRBJ2-7 and V is TRBV3-1 (or the pseudogene TRBV3-2); TRBD2 is a possible D gene (6 bases). V was shortened by 1 base and J by 2 bases, with 15 bases between the two germline ends. The CDR3 totals 16 residues. Germline CDR1 and CDR2: LGHDT and YNNKEL (reference sequence). CDR3 sequence: CASSQGWGRPAYEQYF. The DNA of the CDR3 is TGTGCCAGCAGCCAAGGTTGGGGGAGGCCCGCCTACGAGCAGTACTTC.

The V gene is TRBV19, the J gene TRBJ2-6; 9 bases match TRBD1. The CDR3 contains 17 residues. The V gene end was trimmed by 10 bases and the J gene end by 2 bases; junction bases not matched to a gene: 12. Germline V gene lookup returns CDR1 LNHDA and CDR2 SQIVND (reference sequence). Here the CDR3 reads CATNPSTGGAGANVLTF. CDR3 sequence (DNA): TGTGCCACCAATCCGTCCACAGGGGGCGCTGGGGCCAACGTCCTGACTTTC.

The J gene is TRBJ2-6, the V gene TRBV7-2, with TRBD1 matching 10 bases. Looked up from germline, CDR1 is SGHTA and CDR2 is FQGNSA. CDR3 length: 18 amino acids. V was pared by 6 bases and J by 0 bases, with 8 bases of the junction left unmatched. The CDR3 reads CASRLTGGSISGANVLTF. The CDR3 DNA follows: TGTGCCAGCAGGCTGACAGGGGGCTCCATCTCTGGGGCCAACGTCCTGACTTTC.

The genes are TRBV28 and TRBJ2-1; 8 nucleotides align to TRBD2. The CDR3 length is 15 residues. Unmatched junction bases numbered 11, after V lost 6 bases and J lost 7 bases. Germline V gives CDR1 MDHEN, CDR2 SYDVKM. The CDR3 region is CASSRGGSGSNEQFF. CDR3 DNA sequence: TGTGCCAGCAGCCGGGGGGGCAGCGGGTCTAATGAGCAGTTCTTC.

The chain is built from TRBV28 and TRBJ1-1; TRBD1 agrees at 11 bases. The germline CDR1 and CDR2 sequences are MDHEN and SYDVKM. This CDR3 is built from 17 residues. V gave up 2 bases and J gave up 1 base; unmatched junction bases: 6. CDR3 residues: CASSLRPGQGENTEAFF. Written as DNA, the CDR3 is TGTGCCAGCAGTTTAAGGCCGGGACAGGGGGAGAACACTGAAGCTTTCTTT. The whole variable domain, filled in from reference TRBV28 and TRBJ1-1, reads DVKVTQSSRYLVKRTGEKVFLECVQDMDHENMFWYRQDPGLGLRLIYFSYDVKMKEKGDIPEGYSVSREKKERFSLILESASTNQTSMYLCASSLRPGQGENTEAFFGQGTRLTVV.

The chain carries TRBV24-1 and TRBJ1-3; D not certain. V was trimmed by 3 bases and J by 0 bases, leaving 5 bases between them. CDR1 KGHDR and CDR2 SFDVKD come from the germline V gene. CDR3 length: 14 amino acids. In nucleotides, the CDR3 is TGTGCCACCAGTGATACACGCTCTGGAAACACCATATATTTT. Translating gives CATSDTRSGNTIYF.

This clone appeared a single time. This rearrangement joins TRBV6-2 or TRBV6-3 to TRBJ1-2; no definite D call. The germline V gene encodes CDR1 MNHEY and CDR2 SVGEGT. CDR3 length: 12 amino acids. V dropped 2 bases and J dropped 7 bases, with 8 bases sitting between them. The CDR3 loop reads CASSYASFGYTF. The CDR3 region has the DNA TGTGCCAGCAGTTACGCGTCCTTTGGCTACACCTTC.

The rearrangement joins TRBV7-8 to TRBJ2-3; TRBD2 aligns across 9 bases. The germline V gene encodes CDR1 SGHVS and CDR2 FQNEAQ. The CDR3 consists of 17 residues. The V segment lost 2 bases and the J segment 2 bases; nucleotides outside the gene matches: 8. The CDR3 DNA reads TGTGCCAGCAGCTTAAGGTGGGCTAGCGGGGCCACAGATACGCAGTATTTT. Translating it yields CASSLRWASGATDTQYF.

The chain employs TRBV7-9 and TRBJ2-1; the match to TRBD2 covers 10 bases. Trimming removed 5 bases from V and 9 bases from J; junction bases left unmatched: 4. This CDR3 is built from 13 residues. Per germline, CDR1 SEHNR and CDR2 FQNEAQ (reference sequence). The CDR3 sequence: CASSATSGTEQFF. CDR3 nucleotide sequence: TGTGCCAGCAGCGCTACTAGCGGGACTGAGCAGTTCTTC.

The chain carries TRBV4-3 and TRBJ2-4, with D unresolved. The CDR3 contains 15 residues. Deletions cut 0 bases from V and 0 bases from J, with 6 bases between. CDR1 LGHNA and CDR2 YSLEER come from the germline V gene. The chain's CDR3 is CASSQDGAAKNIQYF. The CDR3 bases are TGCGCCAGCAGCCAAGATGGAGCAGCCAAAAACATTCAGTACTTC.

The rearrangement links TRBV7-2 to TRBJ2-3, with 9 bases that match TRBD1. CDR3 length: 17 residues. V dropped 5 bases and J dropped 6; count of bases not matched to a gene: 15. Per germline, CDR1 SGHTA and CDR2 FQGNSA. The CDR3 coding sequence is TGTGCCAGCAGCACCACCCCGTTTGGACAGGGGAGGGATACGCAGTATTTT. This sequence encodes CASSTTPFGQGRDTQYF.